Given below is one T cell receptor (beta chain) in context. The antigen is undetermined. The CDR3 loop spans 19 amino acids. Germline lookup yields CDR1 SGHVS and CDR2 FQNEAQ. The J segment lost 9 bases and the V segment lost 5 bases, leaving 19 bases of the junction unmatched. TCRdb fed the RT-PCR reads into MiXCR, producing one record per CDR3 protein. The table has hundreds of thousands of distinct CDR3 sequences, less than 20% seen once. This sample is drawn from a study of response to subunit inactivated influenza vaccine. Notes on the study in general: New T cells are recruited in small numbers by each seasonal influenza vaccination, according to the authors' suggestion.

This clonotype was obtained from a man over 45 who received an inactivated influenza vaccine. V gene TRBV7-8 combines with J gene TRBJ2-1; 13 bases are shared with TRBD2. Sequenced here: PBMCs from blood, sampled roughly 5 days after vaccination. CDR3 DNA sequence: TGTGCCAGCAGCCCACAGGGTAGGACTAGCGGGGGCCTTTTGGGTGAGCAGTTCTTC. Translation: CASSPQGRTSGGLLGEQFF. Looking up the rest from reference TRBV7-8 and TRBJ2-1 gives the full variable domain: GAGVSQSPRYKVAKRGQDVALRCDPISGHVSLFWYQQALGQGPEFLTYFQNEAQLDKSGLPSDRFFAERPEGSVSTLKIQRTQQEDSAVYLCASSPQGRTSGGLLGEQFFGPGTRLTVL.